Below, 4 T cell receptor beta chains from the same sample are listed, as sequenced in a study of blood T cell repertoires in COVID-19. Libraries were prepared by immunoSEQ multiplex PCR; TCRdb keeps only in-frame clonotypes and omits some of them. The data contain about 280,000 clones, over 75% of them singletons. Material: peripheral blood. Receptors were obtained from a human donor in a cohort sampled during active COVID-19.

V usage is TRBV12-3 or TRBV12-4 and J usage is TRBJ2-7; TRBD2 is a possible D gene (6 bases). The CDR3 extends over 11 amino acids. Trimming pared 5 bases from V and 4 bases from J, leaving 6 bases between. The CDR3 protein is CASSAGYEQYF. DNA of the CDR3: TGTGCCAGCAGTGCGGGGTACGAGCAGTACTTC.

This rearrangement joins TRBV7-2 to TRBJ2-5, with a weak D call TRBD2 (6 bases). Germline lookup yields CDR1 SGHTA and CDR2 FQGNSA. V shed 3 bases and J shed 5 bases, with 13 bases lying between them. This CDR3 spans 14 amino acids. The CDR3 sequence: CASSFPGGGETQYF. CDR3 DNA: TGTGCCAGCAGCTTCCCCGGTGGGGGGGAGACCCAGTACTTC.

The chain has TRBV27 and TRBJ1-5; D is possibly TRBD1 (6 bases). V was cut by 3 bases and J by 3 bases, with 15 bases left in between. The germline gives CDR1 MNHEY, CDR2 SMNVEV (reference sequence). The CDR3 length is 16 residues. The CDR3 loop is CASSFAAGAFNQPQHF. CDR3 coding DNA: TGTGCCAGCAGTTTTGCGGCAGGGGCTTTCAATCAGCCCCAGCATTTT.

This sequence joins TRBV5-1 and TRBJ2-6; perhaps TRBD2 as D (6 bases). V lost 0 bases, J lost 0 bases, and 16 bases lay in between. This CDR3 comprises 19 residues. Germline values: CDR1 SGHRS, CDR2 YFSETQ. CDR3 DNA: TGCGCCAGCAGCTTGGCCGGAGGAGGGGAGGACTCTGGGGCCAACGTCCTGACTTTC. Amino acid sequence: CASSLAGGGEDSGANVLTF.